The entry below gives a single T cell receptor beta chain sequence along with its context. Its target is unknown. With a far larger clone one base away, a read error is the likely cause. The sample originates from a study of shared clonotypes between healthy human individuals. Study summary: Donor composition was a couple of women and three men, aged 18 to 49. Three plates each covered CD4 naive and memory; CD8 naive two, CD8 memory one. Overall study results and limits: Larger estimated richness was generally recorded for naive subsets relative to memory subsets.

Germline V lookup: CDR1 MNHNS, CDR2 SASEGT. This CDR3 spans 14 amino acids. Here immunoSEQ multiplex PCR was the method, and the copy in TCRdb shows in-frame clones only, minus some. This repertoire shows more than 900,000 clones, approximately 80% found once; its top ten account for roughly 0.61%. The rearrangement uses TRBV6-1 and TRBJ2-7; 9 bases fit TRBD2. The source is a man between 18 and 29 years old in good health. Some clones in this sample may be carry-over from other donors' samples. Sample: memory CD4+ T cells from PBMCs. This sample's subset: CD45RA-negative fraction. The CDR3 here is CAVLAGASSDEQHF. The CDR3, as DNA: TGTGCCGTACTAGCGGGTGCCTCGTCCGACGAGCAGCACTTC.